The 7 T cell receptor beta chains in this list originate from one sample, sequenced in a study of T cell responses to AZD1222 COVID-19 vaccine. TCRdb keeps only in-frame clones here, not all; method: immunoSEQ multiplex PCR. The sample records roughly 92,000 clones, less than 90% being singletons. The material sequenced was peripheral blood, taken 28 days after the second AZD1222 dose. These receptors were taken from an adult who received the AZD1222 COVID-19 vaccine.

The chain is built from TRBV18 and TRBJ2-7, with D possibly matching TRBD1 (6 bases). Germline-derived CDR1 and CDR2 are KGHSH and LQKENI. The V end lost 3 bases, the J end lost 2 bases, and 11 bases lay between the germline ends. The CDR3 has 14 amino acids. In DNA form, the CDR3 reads TGTGCCAGCTCACCCTCACGGACAGCCTACGAGCAGTACTTC. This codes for CASSPSRTAYEQYF.

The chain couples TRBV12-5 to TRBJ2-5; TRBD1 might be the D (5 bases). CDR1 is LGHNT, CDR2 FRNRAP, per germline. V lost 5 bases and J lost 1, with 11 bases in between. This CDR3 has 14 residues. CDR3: CASGPQGVQETQYF. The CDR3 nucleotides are TGTGCTAGTGGTCCGCAAGGGGTCCAAGAGACCCAGTACTTC. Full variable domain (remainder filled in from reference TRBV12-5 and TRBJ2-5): DARVTQTPRHKVTEMGQEVTMRCQPILGHNTVFWYRQTMMQGLELLAYFRNRAPLDDSGMPKDRFSAEMPDATLATLKIQPSEPRDSAVYFCASGPQGVQETQYFGPGTRLLVL.

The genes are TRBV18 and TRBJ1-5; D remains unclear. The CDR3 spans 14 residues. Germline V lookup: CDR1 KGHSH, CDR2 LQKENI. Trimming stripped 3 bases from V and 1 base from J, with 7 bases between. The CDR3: CASSPLESNQPQHF. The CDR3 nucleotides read TGTGCCAGCTCACCTCTAGAGAGCAATCAGCCCCAGCATTTT.

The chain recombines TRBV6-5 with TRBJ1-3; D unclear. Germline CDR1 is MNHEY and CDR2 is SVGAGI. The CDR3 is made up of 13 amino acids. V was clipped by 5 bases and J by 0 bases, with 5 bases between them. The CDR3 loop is CASSTISGNTIYF. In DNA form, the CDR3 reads TGTGCCAGCAGTACGATCTCTGGAAACACCATATATTTT.

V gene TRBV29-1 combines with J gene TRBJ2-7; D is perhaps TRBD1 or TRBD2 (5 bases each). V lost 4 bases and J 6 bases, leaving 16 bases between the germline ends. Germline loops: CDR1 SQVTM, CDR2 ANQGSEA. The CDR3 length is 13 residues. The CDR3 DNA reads TGCAGCGTTGGCTGGGGACGGCAGTTCGAGCAGTACTTC. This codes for CSVGWGRQFEQYF.

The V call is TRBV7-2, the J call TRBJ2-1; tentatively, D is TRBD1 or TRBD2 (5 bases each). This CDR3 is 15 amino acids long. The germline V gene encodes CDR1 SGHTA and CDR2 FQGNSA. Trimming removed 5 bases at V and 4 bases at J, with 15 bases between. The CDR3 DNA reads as TGTGCCAGCAGCGCTGGGGGACGACTGTACAATGAGCAGTTCTTC. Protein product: CASSAGGRLYNEQFF.

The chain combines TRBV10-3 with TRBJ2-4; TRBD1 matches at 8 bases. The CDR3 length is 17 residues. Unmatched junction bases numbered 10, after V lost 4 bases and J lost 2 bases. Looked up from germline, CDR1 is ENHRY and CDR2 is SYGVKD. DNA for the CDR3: TGTGCCATCAGTGTAGATCAGCAGGGGGCAACCAAAAACATTCAGTACTTC. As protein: CAISVDQQGATKNIQYF.